The 27 T cell receptor beta chains below all came from one sample that was sequenced in a study of cytomegalovirus exposure and HLA in healthy donors. Generated by immunoSEQ multiplex PCR, the TCRdb table keeps only in-frame clones and is missing some. The sample has about 110,000 clones, approximately 95% seen once. The sample taken for sequencing was PBMCs. The receptors were sampled from a woman aged 18-35 years in good health and CMV-seronegative.

The chain combines TRBV6-6 with TRBJ2-3, with 9 bases aligning to TRBD1. V shed 7 bases, J shed 4 bases, and the junction held 12 bases outside the gene matches. Germline V gene data show CDR1 as MNHNY and CDR2 as SVGAGI (reference sequence). The CDR3 is 16 amino acids. The CDR3 protein is CASTDTGTGNADTQYF. The CDR3 DNA sequence: TGTGCCAGCACCGATACCGGGACAGGGAACGCAGATACGCAGTATTTT.

The chain employs TRBV7-2 and TRBJ2-5, with D maybe TRBD2 (5 bases). V shed 5 bases and J shed 2 bases, with 12 bases lying between them. The CDR3 sequence is 14 residues long. Germline CDR1 and CDR2: SGHTA and FQGNSA. Here the CDR3 reads CASSPLGPQETQYF. For the CDR3, the DNA is TGTGCCAGCAGCCCACTAGGTCCTCAAGAGACCCAGTACTTC.

The J gene is TRBJ1-2, the V gene TRBV28; the D gene is possibly TRBD1 (5 bases). Trimming pared 5 bases from V and 4 bases from J, leaving 17 bases between. Germline V gene sequence: CDR1 MDHEN, CDR2 SYDVKM. The CDR3 consists of 15 residues. The CDR3 protein is CASSADSHGGYGYTF. CDR3 in DNA: TGTGCCAGCAGTGCTGACAGTCACGGGGGCTATGGCTACACCTTC.

The chain employs TRBV28 and TRBJ1-6; D is ambiguous. Germline V gene sequence: CDR1 MDHEN, CDR2 SYDVKM. This CDR3 comprises 16 residues. Trimming stripped 8 bases from V and 10 bases from J, with 24 bases between. CDR3 bases: TGTGCCAGCCTTGCCCACTTAGCGGGCATCAAGTCACCCCTCCACTTT. As protein: CASLAHLAGIKSPLHF. The whole variable domain, filled in from reference TRBV28 and TRBJ1-6, reads DVKVTQSSRYLVKRTGEKVFLECVQDMDHENMFWYRQDPGLGLRLIYFSYDVKMKEKGDIPEGYSVSREKKERFSLILESASTNQTSMYLCASLAHLAGIKSPLHFGNGTRLTVT.

The chain joins TRBV14 to TRBJ2-1, with a tentative D call TRBD2 (5 bases). The CDR3 loop spans 16 amino acids. Germline values: CDR1 SGHDN, CDR2 FVKESK. Trimming stripped 3 bases from V and 1 base from J, with 13 bases between. CDR3 coding DNA: TGTGCCAGCAGCCATCGGCCGAGGGTATCCTACAATGAGCAGTTCTTC. Translated, it gives CASSHRPRVSYNEQFF.

This chain links TRBV4-1 with TRBJ2-1; no clear D. The CDR3 has 18 amino acids. CDR1 is MGHRA and CDR2 is YSYEKL in the germline V gene. Between the trimmed V and J ends, which lost 0 bases and 0 bases, there was a span of 15 bases. The CDR3 spells CASSQEEHIESSYNEQFF. Written as DNA, the CDR3 is TGCGCCAGCAGCCAAGAGGAGCACATCGAGAGCTCCTACAATGAGCAGTTCTTC.

The V gene is TRBV10-3, the J gene TRBJ2-4; 15 bases are shared with TRBD2. The V and J ends lost 6 bases and 0 bases, in that order; junction bases with no gene match: 9. Per the germline V gene, CDR1 is ENHRY and CDR2 is SYGVKD. This CDR3 contains 19 residues. CDR3 sequence (DNA): TGTGCCATCAGCCGCGGACTAGCGGGGGGGGAATTAGCCAAAAACATTCAGTACTTC. Its translation: CAISRGLAGGELAKNIQYF.

This clone was found once. J is TRBJ2-1 and V is TRBV9; TRBD1 matches 7 bases. The trim removed 3 bases at V and 2 bases at J, leaving 8 bases unmatched. The germline gives CDR1 SGDLS, CDR2 YYNGEE. This CDR3 contains 16 residues. CDR3 nucleotides: TGTGCCAGCAGCGGGAACCGGGACAGCACCTACAATGAGCAGTTCTTC. This translates into CASSGNRDSTYNEQFF. The complete variable domain, with remaining parts taken from reference TRBV9 and TRBJ2-1, reads DSGVTQTPKHLITATGQRVTLRCSPRSGDLSVYWYQQSLDQGLQFLIQYYNGEERAKGNILERFSAQQFPDLHSELNLSSLELGDSALYFCASSGNRDSTYNEQFFGPGTRLTVL.

The chain uses TRBV27 and TRBJ1-5; possible D gene TRBD1, 5 bases. With 6 bases removed from V and 6 bases from J, the gap between germline ends came to 24 bases. This CDR3 is 17 amino acids long. Germline CDR1 MNHEY, CDR2 SMNVEV (reference sequence). The CDR3 DNA reads as TGTGCCAGCAGCCCACTCCAGGGAGGGTATGCAGCTCAGCCCCAGCATTTT. It yields the protein CASSPLQGGYAAQPQHF.

V is TRBV11-3 and J is TRBJ1-4; D call uncertain. CDR3 size: 12 residues. V shed 5 bases and J shed 7 bases, with 8 bases lying between them. CDR1 is SGHNT, CDR2 YENEEA, per germline. CDR3 DNA sequence: TGTGCCAGCAGCAATTACAGTGAAAAACTGTTTTTT. Amino acids: CASSNYSEKLFF.

The chain employs TRBV27 and TRBJ1-2, with D possibly TRBD1 on 5 matching bases. The germline V and J ends were trimmed by 2 bases and 0 bases, with 7 bases remaining between them. The CDR3 totals 14 residues. Germline V CDR1 and CDR2: MNHEY, SMNVEV (reference sequence). The CDR3 loop reads CASSLGGANYGYTF. The CDR3 nucleotides read TGTGCCAGCAGTTTAGGGGGGGCTAACTATGGCTACACCTTC.

The J gene is TRBJ2-4, the V gene TRBV19; no clear D gene. Between the trimmed V and J ends, which lost 8 bases and 2 bases, there was a span of 7 bases. This CDR3 has 12 residues. Germline CDR1 and CDR2: LNHDA and SQIVND (reference sequence). The CDR3 DNA is TGTGCCAGTCTACGTACCAAAAACATTCAGTACTTC. Encoded protein: CASLRTKNIQYF.

V and J are TRBV15 and TRBJ2-3; 9 bases match TRBD2. V was clipped by 0 bases and J by 5 bases; unmatched bases: 9. Germline CDR1 is LNHNV and CDR2 is YYDKDF (reference sequence). This CDR3 contains 17 residues. The CDR3 reads CATSRDSAGGPRDTQYF. DNA for the CDR3: TGTGCCACCAGCAGAGATTCGGCGGGGGGGCCCAGAGATACGCAGTATTTT. The whole variable domain, filled in from reference TRBV15 and TRBJ2-3, reads DAMVIQNPRYQVTQFGKPVTLSCSQTLNHNVMYWYQQKSSQAPKLLFHYYDKDFNNEADTPDNFQSRRPNTSFCFLDIRSPGLGDTAMYLCATSRDSAGGPRDTQYFGPGTRLTVL.

V gene TRBV2 combines with J gene TRBJ1-3, with unresolved D. Trimming took off 4 bases at V and 4 bases at J, with 11 bases between the two ends. This CDR3 has 14 residues. Per the germline V gene, CDR1 is SNHLY and CDR2 is FYNNEI. This CDR3 reads CASSVAGSGNTIYF. The CDR3 nucleotides are TGTGCCAGCAGTGTTGCGGGGTCCGGAAACACCATATATTTT.

The chain links TRBV28 to TRBJ1-2, with D unresolved. Germline CDR1 reads MDHEN; CDR2 reads SYDVKM. V dropped 1 base and J dropped 4 bases, with 13 bases sitting between them. The CDR3 is made up of 15 amino acids. The CDR3 DNA sequence: TGTGCCAGCAGTTTATTGAGTAGTCTAGGCTATGGCTACACCTTC. Encoded protein: CASSLLSSLGYGYTF.

The genes are TRBV6-5 and TRBJ1-2; D is undetermined. CDR1 is MNHEY, CDR2 SVGAGI, per germline. CDR3 length equals 15 residues. V was cut by 0 bases and J by 7 bases, with 15 bases left in between. CDR3 sequence (DNA): TGTGCCAGCAGTTACTCGAGGTACTATGGGTCTGGCTACACCTTC. It encodes CASSYSRYYGSGYTF.

The chain is built from TRBV2 and TRBJ1-4, with TRBD1 as a possible D gene (6 bases). Germline loops: CDR1 SNHLY, CDR2 FYNNEI. The germline V and J ends were trimmed by 6 bases and 7 bases, with 18 bases remaining between them. This CDR3 is built from 15 residues. In DNA, the CDR3 is TGTGCCAGCAGGAAGTCGATAGGGGGTTTTGAAAAACTGTTTTTT. Translated: CASRKSIGGFEKLFF. The full variable domain, completed using reference TRBV2 and TRBJ1-4, is EPEVTQTPSHQVTQMGQEVILRCVPISNHLYFYWYRQILGQKVEFLVSFYNNEISEKSEIFDDQFSVERPDGSNFTLKIRSTKLEDSAMYFCASRKSIGGFEKLFFGSGTQLSVL.

This clone was seen only once. The chain employs TRBV14 and TRBJ1-4, with TRBD1 matching over 7 bases. From germline, CDR1 is SGHDN and CDR2 FVKESK. CDR3 size: 15 residues. V shed 0 bases, J shed 9 bases, and the junction held 7 bases outside the gene matches. This CDR3 is CASSQDHRTGQKLFF. CDR3 nucleotides: TGTGCCAGCAGCCAAGATCATCGGACAGGACAAAAACTGTTTTTT. Using reference TRBV14 and TRBJ1-4 for the parts outside the CDR3, the full variable domain is EAGVTQFPSHSVIEKGQTVTLRCDPISGHDNLYWYRRVMGKEIKFLLHFVKESKQDESGMPNNRFLAERTGGTYSTLKVQPAELEDSGVYFCASSQDHRTGQKLFFGSGTQLSVL.

The J gene is TRBJ1-6, the V gene TRBV5-1; TRBD1 aligns across 7 bases. This CDR3 has 14 amino acids. V lost 4 bases to trimming and J lost 7 bases; unmatched junction nucleotides: 5. The germline V gene encodes CDR1 SGHRS and CDR2 YFSETQ. The CDR3 bases are TGCGCCAGCAGCCGGGACAGCCCAAATTCACCCCTCCACTTT. Translating gives CASSRDSPNSPLHF.

CDR3 in amino acids: CASSPQGFSYEQYF. Here the CDR3 DNA reads TGCGCCAGCAGCCCGCAGGGTTTCTCCTACGAGCAGTACTTC. The chain links TRBV4-1 to TRBJ2-7, with D possibly matching TRBD1 (5 bases). Trimming cost V 4 bases and J 0 bases, with 10 bases left between them. Germline assignment: CDR1 MGHRA and CDR2 YSYEKL. The length of the CDR3 is 14 residues.

CDR3 amino acids: CASLSRAETQYF. The CDR3 coding sequence is TGTGCCAGCCTCTCGAGGGCAGAGACCCAGTACTTC. The chain joins TRBV28 to TRBJ2-5; a weak D match, TRBD2 (5 bases). This CDR3 is built from 12 residues. CDR1 is MDHEN and CDR2 is SYDVKM in the germline V gene. Trimming stripped 8 bases from V and 4 bases from J, with 11 bases between.

The J gene is TRBJ2-2, the V gene TRBV6-5; 8 bases align to TRBD1. V lost 4 bases, J lost 5 bases, and 6 bases stayed unmatched. This CDR3 has 15 amino acids. Germline assignment: CDR1 MNHEY and CDR2 SVGAGI. The DNA for the CDR3 is TGTGCCAGCAGTTTGGCAGGGGGCTGGACCGGGGAGCTGTTTTTT. This encodes CASSLAGGWTGELFF.

V usage is TRBV28 and J usage is TRBJ1-1, with no clear D. V lost 3 bases to trimming and J lost 0 bases, with 8 bases between them. CDR3 length: 14 amino acids. Germline V gene sequence: CDR1 MDHEN, CDR2 SYDVKM. The CDR3, as DNA: TGTGCCAGCAGTTTGAGAGGGATGAACACTGAAGCTTTCTTT. Protein product: CASSLRGMNTEAFF.

This sequence joins TRBV18 and TRBJ1-2; D ambiguous. CDR1 is KGHSH and CDR2 is LQKENI in the germline V gene. The CDR3 extends over 16 amino acids. Trimming took 2 bases from V and 2 from J, leaving 15 bases between them. In nucleotides, the CDR3 is TGTGCCAGCTCACCAGTCGCAGACACAGAAAACTATGGCTACACCTTC. Translation: CASSPVADTENYGYTF.

The chain uses TRBV11-1 and TRBJ1-1; 7 bases are a match to TRBD1. The CDR3 totals 14 residues. V shed 5 bases, J shed 5 bases, and the junction held 8 bases outside the gene matches. In germline, CDR1 is SGHAT, CDR2 FQDESV (reference sequence). The CDR3 spells CASSVESGGTEAFF. The CDR3 DNA reads TGTGCCAGCAGCGTCGAATCAGGGGGAACTGAAGCTTTCTTT. The full variable domain, completed using reference TRBV11-1 and TRBJ1-1, is EAEVAQSPRYKITEKSQAVAFWCDPISGHATLYWYRQILGQGPELLVQFQDESVVDDSQLPKDRFSAERLKGVDSTLKIQPAELGDSAMYLCASSVESGGTEAFFGQGTRLTVV.

The chain links TRBV18 to TRBJ2-7; TRBD2 matches 7 bases. The CDR3 is 14 amino acids. Trimming removed 5 bases from V and 6 bases from J; junction bases left unmatched: 10. The germline CDR1 and CDR2 sequences are KGHSH and LQKENI. DNA for the CDR3: TGTGCCAGCTCAACACGGGGGGTTAGAGCCGAGCAGTACTTC. Its protein product is CASSTRGVRAEQYF.

This chain uses TRBV4-2 with TRBJ2-4; D not resolved. This CDR3 spans 16 amino acids. Trimming cost V 0 bases and J 1 base, with 10 bases left between them. Germline V gives CDR1 LGHNA, CDR2 YNFKEQ. The CDR3, as DNA: TGTGCCAGCAGCCAAGATTCAGGTTTTGCCAAAAACATTCAGTACTTC. It translates to CASSQDSGFAKNIQYF.